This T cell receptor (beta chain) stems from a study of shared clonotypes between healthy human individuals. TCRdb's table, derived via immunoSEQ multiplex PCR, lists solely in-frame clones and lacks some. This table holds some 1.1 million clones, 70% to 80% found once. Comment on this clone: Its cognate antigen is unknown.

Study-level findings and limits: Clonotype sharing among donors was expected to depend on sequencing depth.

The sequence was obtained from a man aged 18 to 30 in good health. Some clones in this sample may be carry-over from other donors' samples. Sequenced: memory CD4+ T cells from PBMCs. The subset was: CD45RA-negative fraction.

As DNA, the CDR3 is TGTGCCAGCAGTTTAACAAGATCCTACAATGAGCAGTTCTTC. Amino acids: CASSLTRSYNEQFF. J is TRBJ2-1 and V is TRBV27, with unresolved D. The germline V gene encodes CDR1 MNHEY and CDR2 SMNVEV (reference sequence). This CDR3 is 14 amino acids long. Trimming took 2 bases from V and 1 from J, leaving 6 bases between them.